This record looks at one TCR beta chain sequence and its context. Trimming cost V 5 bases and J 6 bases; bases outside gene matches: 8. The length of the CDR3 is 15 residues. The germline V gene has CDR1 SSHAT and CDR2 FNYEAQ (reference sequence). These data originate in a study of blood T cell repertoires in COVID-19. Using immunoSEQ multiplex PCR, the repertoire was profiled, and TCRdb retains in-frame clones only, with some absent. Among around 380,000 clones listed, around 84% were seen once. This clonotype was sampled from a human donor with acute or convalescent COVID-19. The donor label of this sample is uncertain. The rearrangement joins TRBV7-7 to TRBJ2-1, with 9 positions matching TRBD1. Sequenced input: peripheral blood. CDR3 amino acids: CASSPGQGRLNEQFF. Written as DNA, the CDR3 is TGTGCCAGCAGCCCTGGACAGGGGAGGCTCAATGAGCAGTTCTTC.